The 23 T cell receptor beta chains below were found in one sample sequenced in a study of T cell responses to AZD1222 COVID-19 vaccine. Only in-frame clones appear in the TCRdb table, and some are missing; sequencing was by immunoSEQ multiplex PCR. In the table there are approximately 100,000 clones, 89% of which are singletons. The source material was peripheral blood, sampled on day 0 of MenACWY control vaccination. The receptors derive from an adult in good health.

The CDR3 region has the DNA TGTGCCAGCAGCCCTGCGGGGGGGCGCGGCTATGGCTACACCTTC. Protein: CASSPAGGRGYGYTF. This chain joins TRBV7-9 and TRBJ1-2; the D gene is possibly TRBD1 (6 bases). CDR1 is SEHNR and CDR2 is FQNEAQ in the germline V gene (reference sequence). V lost 5 bases to trimming and J lost 4 bases, with 17 bases between them. The CDR3 has 15 residues.

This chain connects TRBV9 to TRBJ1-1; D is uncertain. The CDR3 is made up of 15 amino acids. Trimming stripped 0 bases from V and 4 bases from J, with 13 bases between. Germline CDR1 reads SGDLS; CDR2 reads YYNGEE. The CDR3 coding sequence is TGTGCCAGCAGCGTAGTCCACCCCTGGGGCACTGAAGCTTTCTTT. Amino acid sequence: CASSVVHPWGTEAFF.

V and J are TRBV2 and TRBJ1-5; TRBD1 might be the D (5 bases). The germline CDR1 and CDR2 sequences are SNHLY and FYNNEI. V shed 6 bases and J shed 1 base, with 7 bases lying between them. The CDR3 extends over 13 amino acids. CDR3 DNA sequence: TGTGCCAGCAGGGGGGTAAGCAATCAGCCCCAGCATTTT. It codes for CASRGVSNQPQHF.

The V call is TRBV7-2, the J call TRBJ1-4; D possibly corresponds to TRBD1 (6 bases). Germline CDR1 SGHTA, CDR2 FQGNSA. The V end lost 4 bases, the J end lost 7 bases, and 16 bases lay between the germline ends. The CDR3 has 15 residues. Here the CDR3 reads CASSSPQGRSEKLFF. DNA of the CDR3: TGTGCCAGCAGCTCTCCCCAGGGGCGGAGTGAAAAACTGTTTTTT.

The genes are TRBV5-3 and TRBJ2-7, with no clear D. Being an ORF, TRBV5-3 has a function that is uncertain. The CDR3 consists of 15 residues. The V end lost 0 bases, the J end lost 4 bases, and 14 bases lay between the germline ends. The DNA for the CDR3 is TGTGCCAGAAGCTTGGCCAGCCGGGCGGCGTACGAGCAGTACTTC. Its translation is CARSLASRAAYEQYF.

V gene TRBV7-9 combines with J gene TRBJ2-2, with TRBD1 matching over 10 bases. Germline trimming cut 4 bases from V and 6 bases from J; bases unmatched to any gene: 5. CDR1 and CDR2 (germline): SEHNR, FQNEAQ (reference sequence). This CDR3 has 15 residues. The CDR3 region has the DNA TGTGCCAGCAGCTCCAGGACAGGGGGAGCCGGGGAGCTGTTTTTT. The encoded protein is CASSSRTGGAGELFF.

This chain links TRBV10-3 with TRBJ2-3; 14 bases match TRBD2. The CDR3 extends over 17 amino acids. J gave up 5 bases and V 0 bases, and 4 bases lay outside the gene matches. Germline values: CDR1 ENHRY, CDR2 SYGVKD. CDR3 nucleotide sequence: TGTGCCATCAGTGAGTCGACTAGCGGGGGGGTGAAAGATACGCAGTATTTT. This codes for CAISESTSGGVKDTQYF.

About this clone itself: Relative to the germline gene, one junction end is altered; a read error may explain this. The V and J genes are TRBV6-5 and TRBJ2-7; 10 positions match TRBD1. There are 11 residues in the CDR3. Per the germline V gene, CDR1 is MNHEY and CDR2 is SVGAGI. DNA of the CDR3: TGTGCCAGCAGTTTTCGGGGACAGGGGTTCTTC. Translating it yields CASSFRGQGFF.

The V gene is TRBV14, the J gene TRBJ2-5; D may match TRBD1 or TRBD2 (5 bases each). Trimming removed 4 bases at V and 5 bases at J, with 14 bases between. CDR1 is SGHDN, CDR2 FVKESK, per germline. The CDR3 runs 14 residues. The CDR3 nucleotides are TGTGCCAGCAGCCCTTGGGACCCAGCGGAGACCCAGTACTTC. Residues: CASSPWDPAETQYF. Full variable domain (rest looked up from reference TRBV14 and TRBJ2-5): EAGVTQFPSHSVIEKGQTVTLRCDPISGHDNLYWYRRVMGKEIKFLLHFVKESKQDESGMPNNRFLAERTGGTYSTLKVQPAELEDSGVYFCASSPWDPAETQYFGPGTRLLVL.

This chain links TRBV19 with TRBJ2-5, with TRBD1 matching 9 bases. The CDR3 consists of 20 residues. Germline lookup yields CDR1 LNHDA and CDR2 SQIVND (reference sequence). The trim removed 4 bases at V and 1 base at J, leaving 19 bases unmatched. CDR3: CASSTPGTGIRGPSQETQYF. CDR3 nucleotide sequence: TGTGCCAGTAGTACTCCCGGGACAGGGATAAGGGGGCCTTCCCAAGAGACCCAGTACTTC.

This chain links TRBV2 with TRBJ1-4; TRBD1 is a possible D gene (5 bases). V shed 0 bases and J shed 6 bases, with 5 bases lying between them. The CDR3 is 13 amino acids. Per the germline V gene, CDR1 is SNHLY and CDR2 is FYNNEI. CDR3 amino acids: CASSEAQDEKLFF. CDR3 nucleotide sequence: TGTGCCAGCAGTGAAGCACAGGATGAAAAACTGTTTTTT.

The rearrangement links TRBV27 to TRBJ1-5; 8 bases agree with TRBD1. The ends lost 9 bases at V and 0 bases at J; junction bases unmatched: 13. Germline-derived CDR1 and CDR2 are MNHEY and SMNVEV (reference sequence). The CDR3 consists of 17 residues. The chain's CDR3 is CASTGQEVKHSNQPQHF. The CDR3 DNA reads TGTGCCAGTACGGGACAGGAGGTAAAACATAGCAATCAGCCCCAGCATTTT.

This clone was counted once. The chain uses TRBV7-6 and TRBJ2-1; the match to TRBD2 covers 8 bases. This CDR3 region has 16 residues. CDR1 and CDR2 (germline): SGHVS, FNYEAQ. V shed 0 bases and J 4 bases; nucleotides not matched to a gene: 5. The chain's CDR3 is CASSLAGRGVYNEQFF. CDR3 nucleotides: TGTGCCAGCAGCTTAGCGGGGCGGGGGGTTTACAATGAGCAGTTCTTC.

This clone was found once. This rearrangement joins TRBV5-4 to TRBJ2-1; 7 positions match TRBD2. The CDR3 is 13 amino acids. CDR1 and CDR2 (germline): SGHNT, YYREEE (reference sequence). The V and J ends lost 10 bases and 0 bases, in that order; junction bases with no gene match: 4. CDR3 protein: CAVGGNSYNEQFF. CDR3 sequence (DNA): TGTGCCGTGGGGGGGAACTCCTACAATGAGCAGTTCTTC.

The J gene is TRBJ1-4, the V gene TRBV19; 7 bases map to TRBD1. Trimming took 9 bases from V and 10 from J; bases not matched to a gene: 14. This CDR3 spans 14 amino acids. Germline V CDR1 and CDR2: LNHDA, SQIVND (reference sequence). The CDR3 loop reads CASSDGQVLGKLFF. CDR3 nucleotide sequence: TGTGCCAGCAGTGATGGACAGGTTCTCGGAAAACTGTTTTTT.

The CDR3 is CASSILDVGNQPQHF. DNA for the CDR3: TGTGCCAGCAGCATCCTAGACGTAGGCAATCAGCCCCAGCATTTT. The genes are TRBV6-6 and TRBJ1-5; D gene ambiguous. V lost 6 bases, J lost 2 bases, and 14 bases lay in between. The CDR3 is 15 residues long. Germline V lookup: CDR1 MNHNY, CDR2 SVGAGI (reference sequence).

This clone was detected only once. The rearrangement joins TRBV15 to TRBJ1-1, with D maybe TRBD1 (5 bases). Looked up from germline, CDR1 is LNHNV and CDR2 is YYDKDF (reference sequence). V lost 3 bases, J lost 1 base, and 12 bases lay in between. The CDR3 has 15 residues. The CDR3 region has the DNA TGTGCCACCAGCAGGGAGGGGCAGCGGAACACTGAAGCTTTCTTT. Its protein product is CATSREGQRNTEAFF.

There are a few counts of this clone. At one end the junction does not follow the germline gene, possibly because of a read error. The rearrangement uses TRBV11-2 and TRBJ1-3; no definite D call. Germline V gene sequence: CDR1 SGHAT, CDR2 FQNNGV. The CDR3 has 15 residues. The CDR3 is CASSLDFGSGNTIYF. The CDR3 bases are TGTGCCAGCAGCCTAGACTTTGGCTCTGGAAACACCATATATTTT. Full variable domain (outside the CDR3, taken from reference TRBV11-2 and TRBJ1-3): EAGVAQSPRYKIIEKRQSVAFWCNPISGHATLYWYQQILGQGPKLLIQFQNNGVVDDSQLPKDRFSAERLKGVDSTLKIQPAKLEDSAVYLCASSLDFGSGNTIYFGEGSWLTVV.

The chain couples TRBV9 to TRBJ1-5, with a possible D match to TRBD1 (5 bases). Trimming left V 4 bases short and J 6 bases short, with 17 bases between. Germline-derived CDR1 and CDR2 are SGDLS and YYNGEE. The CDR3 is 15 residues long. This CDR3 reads CASSPGGMVGQPQHF. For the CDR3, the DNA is TGTGCCAGCAGCCCGGGGGGGATGGTTGGTCAGCCCCAGCATTTT.

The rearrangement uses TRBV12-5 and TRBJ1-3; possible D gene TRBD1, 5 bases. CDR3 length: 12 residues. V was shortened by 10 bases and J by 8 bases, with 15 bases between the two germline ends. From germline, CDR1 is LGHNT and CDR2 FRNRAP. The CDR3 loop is CANLGVGDTIYF. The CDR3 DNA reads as TGTGCTAACCTAGGGGTTGGGGACACCATATATTTT. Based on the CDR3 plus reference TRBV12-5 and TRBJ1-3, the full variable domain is DARVTQTPRHKVTEMGQEVTMRCQPILGHNTVFWYRQTMMQGLELLAYFRNRAPLDDSGMPKDRFSAEMPDATLATLKIQPSEPRDSAVYFCANLGVGDTIYFGEGSWLTVV.

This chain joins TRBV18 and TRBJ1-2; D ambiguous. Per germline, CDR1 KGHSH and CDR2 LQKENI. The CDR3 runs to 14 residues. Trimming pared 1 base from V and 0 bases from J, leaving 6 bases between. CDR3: CASSPLTANYGYTF. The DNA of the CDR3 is TGTGCCAGCTCACCACTGACGGCTAACTATGGCTACACCTTC.

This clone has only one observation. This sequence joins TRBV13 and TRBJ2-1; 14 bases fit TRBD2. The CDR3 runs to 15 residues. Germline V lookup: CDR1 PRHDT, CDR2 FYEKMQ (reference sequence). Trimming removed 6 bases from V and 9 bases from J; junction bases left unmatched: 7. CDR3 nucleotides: TGTGCCAGCAGTTCAGGACTAGCGGGGGGAGGTGAGCAGTTCTTC. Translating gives CASSSGLAGGGEQFF. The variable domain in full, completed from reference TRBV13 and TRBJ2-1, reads AAGVIQSPRHLIKEKRETATLKCYPIPRHDTVYWYQQGPGQDPQFLISFYEKMQSDKGSIPDRFSAQQFSDYHSELNMSSLELGDSALYFCASSSGLAGGGEQFFGPGTRLTVL.

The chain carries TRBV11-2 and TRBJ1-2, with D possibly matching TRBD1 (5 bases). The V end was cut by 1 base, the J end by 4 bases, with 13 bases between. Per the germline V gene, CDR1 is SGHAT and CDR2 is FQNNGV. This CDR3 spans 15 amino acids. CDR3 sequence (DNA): TGTGCCAGCAGCTTAGTGTCAGGGTTGGCCTATGGCTACACCTTC. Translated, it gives CASSLVSGLAYGYTF. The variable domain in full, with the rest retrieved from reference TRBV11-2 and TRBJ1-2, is EAGVAQSPRYKIIEKRQSVAFWCNPISGHATLYWYQQILGQGPKLLIQFQNNGVVDDSQLPKDRFSAERLKGVDSTLKIQPAKLEDSAVYLCASSLVSGLAYGYTFGSGTRLTVV.